This TCR beta chain was sequenced in a study of regulatory T cells in long-lasting Graves disease. General study results and limits: Public clonotype sharing was higher in persistent than newly diagnosed patients.

The time point was: newly diagnosed GD, antithyroid drugs for less than 3 months. Isolated PBMC RNA provided the starting material for the TCR library. This clonotype was observed many times. No antigen is known for it. Investigators prepared the TCR beta libraries by applying iRepertoire HTBI primers and Arm-PCR of CDR3 regions. TCRdb called the multiplex PCR reads again in MiXCR, with one record for every CDR3 protein. The repertoire holds under 800,000 distinct CDR3 sequences, with roughly 15% as singletons. The CDR3 is 14 amino acids. Between the trimmed V and J ends, which lost 5 bases and 2 bases, there was a span of 13 bases. Germline CDR1 is MNHNS and CDR2 is SASEGT. This same sample was also part of a study on T cells in Graves' hyperthyroidism and ophthalmopathy. From that second work: The TCR CDR3 first-round RT-PCR relied on the HTBI primer set.

V gene TRBV6-1 combines with J gene TRBJ2-7; D perhaps matches TRBD1 (5 bases). The sequence was collected from a woman in her twenties or thirties with Graves disease. Specimen: peripheral blood mononuclear cells (PBMCs), collected at new diagnosis, from a patient treated with antithyroid drugs. The CDR3 DNA sequence: TGTGCCAGCAGTCAGAACCAGGGTACCTACGAGCAGTACTTC. This translates into CASSQNQGTYEQYF.